What follows is one T cell receptor (beta chain) and its context. The data derive from a study of blood T cells in healthy people across ages. Alongside a J-beta primer mix, a sample-barcoded 5' primer served in a second PCR lasting about 7 to 12 cycles. All samples gave at least 2.5 million CDR3-containing paired-end reads. TCRdb recomputed calls from the 5' RACE reads with MiXCR, one row per CDR3 protein. The sample lists about 1,600,000 distinct CDR3 sequences, 42% seen once, with 7.9% in the top ten. Germline lookup yields CDR1 DFQATT and CDR2 SNEGSKA (reference sequence). The CDR3 loop spans 17 amino acids.

V gene TRBV20-1 combines with J gene TRBJ2-5; TRBD1 matches 9 bases. The last part of the DNA fits TRBJ2-7 better; the J call may be wrong. The receptor's source is a woman aged 18-30 years in good health. Sequencing was carried out using blood. The DNA for the CDR3 is TGCAGTGCTAGAGATCAGGACGGGACAGGGACCCTGTACGAGCAGTACTTC. The encoded protein is CSARDQDGTGTLYEQYF.